This T cell receptor beta chain was captured in a study of control samples from healthy donors and cancer patients. Germline loops: CDR1 SGHRS, CDR2 YFSETQ. V dropped 4 bases and J dropped 5; count of bases not matched to a gene: 11. The CDR3 runs to 15 residues. Generated by immunoSEQ multiplex PCR, the TCRdb table keeps only in-frame clones and is missing some. The repertoire holds about 140,000 clones, with around nine tenths as singletons. The chain couples TRBV5-1 to TRBJ1-1; 7 positions match TRBD1. The sequence derives from a woman aged 25 to 45 in good health. The sample consisted of blood. This chain's CDR3 is CASSGRGQTSTEAFF. The CDR3 DNA follows: TGCGCCAGCAGCGGGAGGGGACAGACCTCGACTGAAGCTTTCTTT.